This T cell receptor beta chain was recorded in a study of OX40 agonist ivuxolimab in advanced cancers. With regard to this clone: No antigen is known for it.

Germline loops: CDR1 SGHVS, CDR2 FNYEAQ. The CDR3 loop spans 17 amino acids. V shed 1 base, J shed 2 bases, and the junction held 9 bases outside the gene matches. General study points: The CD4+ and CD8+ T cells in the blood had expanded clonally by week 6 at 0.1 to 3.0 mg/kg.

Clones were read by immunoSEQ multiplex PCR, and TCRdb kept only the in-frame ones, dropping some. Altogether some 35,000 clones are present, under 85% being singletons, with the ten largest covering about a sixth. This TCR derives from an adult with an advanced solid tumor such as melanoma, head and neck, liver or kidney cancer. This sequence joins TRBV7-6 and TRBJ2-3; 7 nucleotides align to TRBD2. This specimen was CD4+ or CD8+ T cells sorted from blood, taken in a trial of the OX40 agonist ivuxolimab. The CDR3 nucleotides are TGTGCCAGCAGCTTAGAGACTAGCCATCCTAACACAGATACGCAGTATTTT. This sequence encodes CASSLETSHPNTDTQYF. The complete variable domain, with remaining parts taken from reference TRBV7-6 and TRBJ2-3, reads GAGVSQSPRYKVTKRGQDVALRCDPISGHVSLYWYRQALGQGPEFLTYFNYEAQQDKSGLPNDRFSAERPEGSISTLTIQRTEQRDSAMYRCASSLETSHPNTDTQYFGPGTRLTVL.